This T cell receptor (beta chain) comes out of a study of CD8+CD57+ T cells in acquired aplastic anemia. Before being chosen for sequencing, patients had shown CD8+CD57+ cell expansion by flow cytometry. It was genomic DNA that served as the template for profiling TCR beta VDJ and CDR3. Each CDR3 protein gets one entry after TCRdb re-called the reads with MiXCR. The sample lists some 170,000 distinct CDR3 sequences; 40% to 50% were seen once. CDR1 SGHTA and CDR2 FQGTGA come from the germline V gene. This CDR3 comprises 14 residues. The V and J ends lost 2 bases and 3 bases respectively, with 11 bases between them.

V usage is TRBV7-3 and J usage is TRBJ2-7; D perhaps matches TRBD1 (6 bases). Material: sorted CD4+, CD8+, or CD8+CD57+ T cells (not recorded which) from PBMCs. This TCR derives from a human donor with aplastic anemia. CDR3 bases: TGTGCCAGCAGCTTACAAACAGGGAGCTACGAGCAGTACTTC. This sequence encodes CASSLQTGSYEQYF.